This T cell receptor (beta chain) was sequenced in a study of T-cell memory formation after mild COVID-19. Study findings and constraints: Prior to infection, memory already included some responding clones, suggesting cross-reactive memory joined.

MiXCR was run by TCRdb on the 5' RACE reads, yielding one entry per CDR3 protein. Among around 200,000 distinct CDR3 sequences listed, roughly 23% were seen once. This clonotype was seen once. Antigen specificity is unknown. The ends were cut back, 5 bases at V and 4 bases at J, with 10 bases in the middle. The CDR3 extends over 13 amino acids. Germline assignment: CDR1 SGHAT and CDR2 FQNNGV. Sequencing used PBMCs or a T cell subset sorted from them (not recorded which). The chain has TRBV11-2 and TRBJ2-3; tentatively, D is TRBD1 (6 bases). This TCR was recovered from an adult woman who had mild COVID-19 (a few samples of this study predate the infection). Cell type and time point are not known. CDR3 sequence reads: CASSPGVPDTQYF. CDR3 bases: TGTGCCAGCAGCCCAGGGGTGCCAGATACGCAGTATTTT.